Listed here are 14 T cell receptor beta chains from one sample, sequenced in a study of human T cells and chemical hapten exposure. Indicated time point: patch test 2, 6 weeks after DPC sensitization. Sample treatment: therapeutic diphenylcyclopropenone sensitization with weekly scalp DPC. TCRdb used MiXCR to reprocess the RACE reads, holding one entry per CDR3 protein. The profile shows some 100,000 distinct CDR3 sequences, about a tenth of them singletons. The specimen comprised whole blood, sampled in connection with sensitization to the hapten diphenylcyclopropenone (DPC). The receptors shown here come from a woman in her thirties or forties with alopecia areata. Some clones in this sample may be carry-over from other donors' samples.

This clonotype was observed at least ten times. V gene TRBV18 combines with J gene TRBJ1-2, with a weak D call TRBD1 (6 bases). The CDR3 is 15 residues long. Germline V lookup: CDR1 KGHSH, CDR2 LQKENI. With 3 bases removed from V and 4 bases from J, the gap between germline ends came to 15 bases. DNA of the CDR3: TGTGCCAGCTCACCCTCGGACAGCGGACGCTATGGCTACACCTTC. Translating gives CASSPSDSGRYGYTF.

This clonotype showed up many times. The rearrangement joins TRBV7-9 to TRBJ2-7; D not resolved. The germline V gene encodes CDR1 SEHNR and CDR2 FQNEAQ (reference sequence). CDR3 length: 13 residues. Trimming shortened V by 2 bases and J by 2 bases, and 7 bases separated the two germline ends. CDR3 region: CASSLNSAYEQYF. DNA for the CDR3: TGTGCCAGCAGCTTAAACAGCGCCTACGAGCAGTACTTC.

This clonotype occurred many times. This chain connects TRBV4-2 to TRBJ1-6; 9 positions match TRBD1. The V gene's germline CDR1 is LGHNA and CDR2 YNFKEQ. V lost 1 base, J lost 10 bases, and 11 bases stayed unmatched. CDR3 size: 17 residues. CDR3 region: CASSQVTGGDLRSPLHF. The CDR3 bases are TGTGCCAGCAGCCAAGTAACAGGGGGCGACCTTAGGTCACCCCTCCACTTT.

The chain employs TRBV30 and TRBJ1-1, with a weak D call TRBD1 (5 bases). Per germline, CDR1 GTSNPN and CDR2 SVGIG (reference sequence). The CDR3 has 13 amino acids. Deletions cut 7 bases from V and 1 base from J, with 13 bases between. This chain's CDR3 is CASLRGGNTEAFF. CDR3 nucleotides: TGTGCCTCGCTACGGGGGGGGAACACTGAAGCTTTCTTT.

The chain uses TRBV15 and TRBJ1-1; D is perhaps TRBD1 (5 bases). Germline V CDR1 and CDR2: LNHNV, YYDKDF (reference sequence). CDR3 size: 14 residues. The ends were cut back, 0 bases at V and 6 bases at J, with 11 bases in the middle. This chain's CDR3 is CATSRETVTPEAFF. The CDR3 coding sequence is TGTGCCACCAGCAGAGAGACAGTCACCCCTGAAGCTTTCTTT.

The chain uses TRBV20-1 and TRBJ2-1, with 11 bases that match TRBD2. V lost 4 bases and J lost 4; bases outside the gene matches: 6. Germline V gene sequence: CDR1 DFQATT, CDR2 SNEGSKA (reference sequence). The length of the CDR3 is 15 residues. For the CDR3, the DNA is TGCAGTGCTAATGGACTAGCGGGTCTTTACAATGAGCAGTTCTTC. Translating gives CSANGLAGLYNEQFF.

The chain carries TRBV30 and TRBJ1-5; 8 bases are shared with TRBD1. Trimming at V came to 2 bases and at J to 5 bases, leaving 5 bases not matched to a gene. Germline V CDR1 and CDR2: GTSNPN, SVGIG (reference sequence). CDR3 length equals 14 residues. This chain's CDR3 is CAWSSTGEYQPQHF. In DNA, the CDR3 is TGTGCCTGGAGTTCGACAGGGGAGTATCAGCCCCAGCATTTT.

This clonotype occurred many times. The chain couples TRBV6-5 to TRBJ1-3; the D is unclear. The germline gives CDR1 MNHEY, CDR2 SVGAGI. With 5 bases removed from V and 8 bases from J, the gap between germline ends came to 19 bases. The CDR3 runs 15 residues. CDR3 protein: CASSTDLWASDTIYF. CDR3 sequence (DNA): TGTGCCAGCAGTACCGATTTATGGGCTTCGGACACCATATATTTT.

The genes are TRBV6-2 or TRBV6-3 and TRBJ2-2, with TRBD2 as a possible D gene (5 bases). The CDR3 runs 16 residues. Germline assignment: CDR1 MNHEY and CDR2 SVGEGT. Trimming left V 0 bases short and J 4 bases short, with 12 bases between. The CDR3 is CASSYSRAQSTGELFF. As DNA, the CDR3 is TGTGCCAGCAGTTACTCGAGGGCCCAGTCCACCGGGGAGCTGTTTTTT.

This clonotype was observed at least ten times. The chain recombines TRBV30 with TRBJ2-3, with 12 nucleotides matching TRBD2. Trimming removed 2 bases from V and 7 bases from J; junction bases left unmatched: 16. Germline V gene lookup returns CDR1 GTSNPN and CDR2 SVGIG (reference sequence). The CDR3 runs 18 residues. CDR3 coding DNA: TGTGCCTGGAGTAGGGCTAGCGGGGGGGCTGATTTGATGAATACGCAGTATTTT. Residues: CAWSRASGGADLMNTQYF.

This chain uses TRBV23-1 with TRBJ2-2, with 10 bases fitting TRBD2. TRBV23-1 is an ORF for which the function is uncertain. V dropped 8 bases and J dropped 4; count of bases not matched to a gene: 4. This CDR3 spans 14 amino acids. The CDR3 sequence is CASCRLAGTGELFF. CDR3 nucleotide sequence: TGCGCCAGCTGCCGACTAGCGGGCACCGGGGAGCTGTTTTTT.

The chain carries TRBV12-3 or TRBV12-4 and TRBJ1-1; D uncertain. The CDR3 has 14 amino acids. Between the trimmed V and J ends, which lost 3 bases and 4 bases, there was a span of 12 bases. CDR3 DNA sequence: TGTGCCAGCAGTTTCGTTCGGGCGGCCACTGAAGCTTTCTTT. The encoded protein is CASSFVRAATEAFF.

A note on this clonotype: A clone one base away is much larger, so this may be a read error. V usage is TRBV29-1 and J usage is TRBJ1-2; D perhaps matches TRBD1 (5 bases). The V gene's germline CDR1 is SQVTM and CDR2 ANQGSEA. This CDR3 spans 12 amino acids. The V gene lost 0 bases and the J gene lost 12 bases, with 14 bases spanning the gap. The CDR3 DNA follows: TGCAGCGTTGAAGATCCAGGGCTCGGCAACACCTTC. Its protein is CSVEDPGLGNTF.

This clonotype was seen a few times. The chain recombines TRBV11-2 with TRBJ2-7; 10 bases map to TRBD2. The V and J ends lost 2 bases and 0 bases, in that order; junction bases with no gene match: 10. This CDR3 is 18 amino acids long. Germline lookup yields CDR1 SGHAT and CDR2 FQNNGV. In nucleotides, the CDR3 is TGTGCCAGCAGCTTATCGTTGAGTAGACTAGCGGGCTCCTACGAGCAGTACTTC. Its protein product is CASSLSLSRLAGSYEQYF.